These 15 T cell receptor beta chains were all obtained from the same sample, sequenced in a study of shared clonotypes between healthy human individuals (dated by TCRdb to about 2020). Library preparation employed the immunoSEQ multiplex PCR assay. This immuneACCESS table, as held by TCRdb, lists in-frame sequences with V and J called but not all clones. Of the missing ones, under half trace to an unresolved V gene in checked studies; the others have no known cause. The sample table holds millions of clones, of which around 96% were seen once. Of the sample, 1.1% is held by the ten largest clones. CD8 naive samples consisted of CD45RO-negative cells that were positively selected for CCR7, yielding a CD45RA+CCR7+ population without TemRA cells. Sequenced: naive CD8+ T cells sorted from blood. Interpreted using the paper, the cell subset or site label stands for: CD45RA+CCR7+. The receptors stem from a man between 18 and 35 years old in good health.

The rearrangement joins TRBV30 to TRBJ1-2, with no clear D. This CDR3 comprises 14 residues. Germline CDR1 reads GTSNPN; CDR2 reads SVGIG (reference sequence). Trimming removed 3 bases from V and 5 bases from J, with 16 bases in between. This chain's CDR3 is CAWSLVASGYGYTF. As DNA, the CDR3 is TGTGCCTGGAGCCTAGTTGCGAGTGGTTATGGCTACACCTTC.

The V gene is TRBV2, the J gene TRBJ2-5, with 13 bases lining up with TRBD2. The CDR3 spans 14 residues. V gave up 8 bases and J gave up 1 base; unmatched junction bases: 1. CDR1 is SNHLY, CDR2 FYNNEI, per germline. CDR3 DNA: TGTGCCAGCCGGACTAGCGGGGGCCAAGAGACCCAGTACTTC. Residues: CASRTSGGQETQYF. The entire variable domain, with the rest obtained from reference TRBV2 and TRBJ2-5, is as follows: EPEVTQTPSHQVTQMGQEVILRCVPISNHLYFYWYRQILGQKVEFLVSFYNNEISEKSEIFDDQFSVERPDGSNFTLKIRSTKLEDSAMYFCASRTSGGQETQYFGPGTRLLVL.

Points on this clone: This specimen includes other DNA sequences encoding the same CDR3. This sequence joins TRBV7-9 and TRBJ2-7; TRBD1 agrees at 8 bases. Germline V gene data show CDR1 as SEHNR and CDR2 as FQNEAQ (reference sequence). Losses at the gene ends were 0 bases for V and 3 bases for J; bases not matched to a gene: 4. The CDR3 totals 15 residues. The CDR3 bases are TGTGCCAGCAGCTTAGCCCAGGGGGCTATCTACGAGCAGTACTTC. It encodes CASSLAQGAIYEQYF.

This chain uses TRBV7-9 with TRBJ1-6; 10 bases align to TRBD1. Per germline, CDR1 SEHNR and CDR2 FQNEAQ (reference sequence). The CDR3 is 15 residues long. The junction had 2 bases not matched to a gene; V was cut back by 0 bases and J by 9 bases. CDR3 region: CASSLAGQGPSPLHF. Here the CDR3 DNA reads TGTGCCAGCAGCTTAGCGGGACAGGGGCCTTCACCCCTCCACTTT.

The V and J genes are TRBV6-1 and TRBJ1-1; D is undetermined. The CDR3 runs 15 residues. Germline assignment: CDR1 MNHNS and CDR2 SASEGT. The V and J ends lost 3 bases and 0 bases respectively, with 11 bases between them. In DNA, the CDR3 is TGTGCCAGCAGTGACGACGGCACAGTGAACACTGAAGCTTTCTTT. Translating gives CASSDDGTVNTEAFF.

This clone came up once. The rearrangement links TRBV4-1 to TRBJ2-7; 11 bases are shared with TRBD2. The J segment lost 1 base and the V segment lost 2 bases, leaving 7 bases of the junction unmatched. Looked up from germline, CDR1 is MGHRA and CDR2 is YSYEKL. The CDR3 extends over 17 amino acids. Here the CDR3 DNA reads TGCGCCAGCAGCCAACACTCACTAGCGGGAGATTCCTACGAGCAGTACTTC. This sequence encodes CASSQHSLAGDSYEQYF.

The chain has TRBV28 and TRBJ2-7, with 8 bases matching TRBD2. Germline assignment: CDR1 MDHEN and CDR2 SYDVKM. This CDR3 contains 14 residues. J gave up 2 bases and V 6 bases, and 6 bases lay outside the gene matches. The CDR3 sequence is CASSPRGGAYEQYF. CDR3 bases: TGTGCCAGCAGCCCCCGGGGGGGCGCCTACGAGCAGTACTTC.

This chain joins TRBV7-9 and TRBJ2-1; D may be TRBD1 (5 bases). The CDR3 totals 15 residues. Trimming shortened V by 1 base and J by 8 bases, and 15 bases separated the two germline ends. CDR1 and CDR2 from the germline V gene are SEHNR and FQNEAQ (reference sequence). The CDR3 protein is CASSLGQGRFDEQFF. CDR3 DNA sequence: TGTGCCAGCAGCTTAGGGCAGGGCAGGTTCGATGAGCAGTTCTTC.

V and J are TRBV6-5 and TRBJ2-3; a possible D gene is TRBD2 (5 bases). Germline CDR1 and CDR2: MNHEY and SVGAGI. This CDR3 spans 16 amino acids. The V end was cut by 2 bases, the J end by 0 bases, with 12 bases between. The CDR3 spells CASSYGLAASTDTQYF. The CDR3 DNA follows: TGTGCCAGCAGTTACGGACTTGCGGCAAGCACAGATACGCAGTATTTT.

The chain has TRBV7-8 and TRBJ1-3; unclear D gene. V lost 5 bases and J lost 0, with 8 bases in between. The CDR3 contains 14 residues. CDR1 is SGHVS and CDR2 is FQNEAQ in the germline V gene. CDR3 protein: CASSPSNSGNTIYF. CDR3 coding DNA: TGTGCCAGCAGCCCCTCGAACTCTGGAAACACCATATATTTT.

The rearrangement uses TRBV29-1 and TRBJ2-3; tentatively, D is TRBD2 (7 bases). V lost 3 bases and J 4 bases, leaving 14 bases between the germline ends. The length of the CDR3 is 14 residues. The germline V gene encodes CDR1 SQVTM and CDR2 ANQGSEA. CDR3 region: CSVDEGGGADTQYF. In DNA form, the CDR3 reads TGCAGCGTTGATGAAGGCGGGGGCGCAGATACGCAGTATTTT.

In this sample, this clone turned up once. The V and J genes are TRBV4-1 and TRBJ2-7; D is possibly TRBD2 (6 bases). The CDR3 extends over 14 amino acids. Trimming removed 2 bases from V and 4 bases from J, with 12 bases in between. In germline, CDR1 is MGHRA, CDR2 YSYEKL. The CDR3 bases are TGCGCCAGCAGCCAACAAACTCGGGGGTACGAGCAGTACTTC. This sequence encodes CASSQQTRGYEQYF.

The gene calls are TRBV19 and TRBJ2-5; 10 nucleotides align to TRBD1. Germline V gives CDR1 LNHDA, CDR2 SQIVND (reference sequence). This CDR3 is built from 14 residues. J gave up 3 bases and V 5 bases, and 3 bases lay outside the gene matches. This chain's CDR3 is CASSGQGDKETQYF. Written as DNA, the CDR3 is TGTGCCAGTAGTGGACAGGGGGATAAAGAGACCCAGTACTTC. The full variable domain, with the rest looked up from reference TRBV19 and TRBJ2-5, is DGGITQSPKYLFRKEGQNVTLSCEQNLNHDAMYWYRQDPGQGLRLIYYSQIVNDFQKGDIAEGYSVSREKKESFPLTVTSAQKNPTAFYLCASSGQGDKETQYFGPGTRLLVL.

The gene calls are TRBV7-9 and TRBJ2-2; D ambiguous. The V end lost 1 base, the J end lost 8 bases, and 8 bases lay between the germline ends. The CDR3 contains 13 residues. Germline lookup yields CDR1 SEHNR and CDR2 FQNEAQ (reference sequence). For the CDR3, the DNA is TGTGCCAGCAGCTTAGAGAACGAGGGGGAGCTGTTTTTT. Translated: CASSLENEGELFF. Drawing the rest from reference TRBV7-9 and TRBJ2-2, the complete variable domain is DTGVSQNPRHKITKRGQNVTFRCDPISEHNRLYWYRQTLGQGPEFLTYFQNEAQLEKSRLLSDRFSAERPKGSFSTLEIQRTEQGDSAMYLCASSLENEGELFFGEGSRLTVL.

The CDR3 loop reads CASSFGPSYEQYF. The CDR3 DNA reads TGTGCCAGTAGTTTCGGACCCTCCTACGAGCAGTACTTC. The chain couples TRBV19 to TRBJ2-7; D is undetermined. V lost 5 bases to trimming and J lost 0 bases, with 8 bases between them. Germline-derived CDR1 and CDR2 are LNHDA and SQIVND (reference sequence). The CDR3 contains 13 residues.